The clone carrying this T cell receptor (beta chain) was found a few times. Its antigen is undetermined. The protocol was immunoSEQ multiplex PCR, while the TCRdb copy is restricted to in-frame clones and leaves out a portion. The sample carries roughly 97,000 clones, 80% to 85% recorded once. Each patient experienced a relapse that followed autologous stem cell transplantation, and brentuximab vedotin exposure varied. Germline loops: CDR1 MNHEY, CDR2 SMNVEV (reference sequence). Trimming took 6 bases from V and 5 from J, leaving 16 bases between them. The CDR3 sequence is 14 residues long. This sample was taken from a study of PD-1 blockade in classical Hodgkin lymphoma. Study in general: Patients in the cohort were put on intravenous nivolumab, 3 mg/kg every 2 weeks.

Study observations and caveats: Healthy donors reportedly exceeded newly diagnosed patients in baseline TCR diversity. TCR diversity in CD4+, not CD8+, cells rose significantly by C4D1. Diversity similar to that of newly diagnosed patients was seen at baseline in complete responders.

The V call is TRBV27, the J call TRBJ1-2; D uncertain. The clonotype was recovered from a human donor with classical Hodgkin lymphoma. The starting material was peripheral blood mononuclear cells (PBMCs), obtained at baseline. CDR3 loop: CASRDLVGMYGYTF. CDR3 bases: TGTGCCAGCAGGGACCTCGTGGGGATGTATGGCTACACCTTC.